Each of the 22 T cell receptor beta chains below was sequenced from the same sample in a study of tumor and adjacent non-tumor tissue in lung cancer. No cell sorting was done before RNA was extracted from the tissue. A modified ARM-PCR protocol with three rounds of nested PCR amplified TCRbeta. A single record per CDR3 protein comes from TCRdb applying MiXCR to the multiplex PCR reads. The sample holds fewer than 120,000 distinct CDR3 sequences, approximately 80% seen once. Sequencing was performed on lung tumor tissue. Every receptor here comes from a man aged 65 to 79 with non-small cell lung cancer.

In the case of this clonotype: Just one base apart from a much larger clone, this may be a read error. The CDR3 DNA reads as TGTGCCATCAGTGACGGTGGGTTTGGTTATCAGGCCCAGCATTTT. Protein: CAISDGGFGYQAQHF. This sequence joins TRBV10-3 and TRBJ1-5; D is ambiguous. The CDR3 runs to 15 residues. Germline lookup yields CDR1 ENHRY and CDR2 SYGVKD.

In its sample, this clonotype ranks as medium-sized. The genes are TRBV11-3 and TRBJ1-3, with no clear D. Germline loops: CDR1 SGHNT, CDR2 YENEEA. The CDR3 runs 13 residues. V was trimmed by 6 bases and J by 1 base, leaving 7 bases between them. The CDR3 DNA sequence: TGTGCCAGCAGACCCCGATCTGGAAACACCATATATTTT. Its translation: CASRPRSGNTIYF.

As regards this clonotype: Its ends do not fully match the called genes, so a read error is possible. This chain connects TRBV4-2 to TRBJ1-2; weak D call: TRBD1 (6 bases). Germline V gene data show CDR1 as LGHNA and CDR2 as YNFKEQ. This CDR3 has 18 residues. The CDR3 nucleotides are TGTGCCAGCAGCCAAGAGATCGGAGTCGTGGGACACTATTATGGCTACGCCTTC. Its protein product is CASSQEIGVVGHYYGYAF.

Points on this clonotype: This clone may be a read error of a much larger clone one base away. CDR3 amino acids: CSAQGWEPQLF. The CDR3 bases are TGCAGTGCCCAGGGTTGGGAGCCCCAGCTTTTT. The chain has TRBV20-1 and TRBJ1-5; perhaps TRBD1 as D (5 bases). Germline lookup yields CDR1 DFQATT and CDR2 SNEGSKA (reference sequence). The CDR3 runs 11 residues.

About this clonotype itself: At one end, the junction sequence differs from germline, possibly due to a read error. The chain links TRBV5-6 to TRBJ2-2, with unresolved D. Germline V gene data show CDR1 as SGHDT and CDR2 as YYEEEE. This CDR3 comprises 16 residues. The CDR3 DNA follows: TGTGCCGGCAGCTTGGCATGGCAGGTGGTCACCGGGGAGCTGTTTTTT. This gives the protein CAGSLAWQVVTGELFF.

On this clonotype itself: Compared with germline, one end of the junction differs, possibly owing to a read error. The rearrangement uses TRBV5-4 and TRBJ1-4, with D unresolved. The CDR3 covers 13 residues. CDR1 and CDR2 from the germline V gene are SGHNT and YYREEE (reference sequence). CDR3 DNA sequence: TGTGTCAGCAGCTTGGAGATGGATGAAAAAGTGTTTTTT. Translating it yields CVSSLEMDEKVFF. Full variable domain (outside the CDR3, taken from reference TRBV5-4 and TRBJ1-4): ETGVTQSPTHLIKTRGQQVTLRCSSQSGHNTVSWYQQALGQGPQFIFQYYREEENGRGNFPPRFSGLQFPNYSSELNVNALELDDSALYLCVSSLEMDEKVFFGSGTQLSVL.

On this clonotype: The junction and the germline gene differ at one end; a read error may be behind it. The chain is built from TRBV6-2 or TRBV6-3 and TRBJ2-1, with 8 bases lining up with TRBD2. CDR1 and CDR2 from the germline V gene are MNHEY and SVGEGT. CDR3 length: 15 residues. CDR3 bases: TGTGTCAGCGGTCCGGGACTAGGCAATACCAGTGAGCAGTTCTTC. Its protein product is CVSGPGLGNTSEQFF.

With regard to this clonotype: Germline and junction disagree at one end, which may indicate a read error. The chain joins TRBV5-4 to TRBJ2-1; D perhaps matches TRBD1 (6 bases). The germline V gene encodes CDR1 SGHNT and CDR2 YYREEE (reference sequence). This CDR3 region has 15 residues. CDR3 residues: CASSFGGRMGNEQFF. The CDR3 DNA is TGCGCCAGCAGCTTTGGGGGCAGGATGGGAAATGAGCAGTTCTTC.

On this clonotype: Sequence at one end of the junction differs from germline and may be a read error. The rearrangement uses TRBV6-5 and TRBJ1-2, with D possibly being TRBD1 (6 bases). The germline gives CDR1 MNHEY, CDR2 SVGAGI. This CDR3 is built from 15 residues. The CDR3 sequence is CASTATGTGAYGYTF. The CDR3, as DNA: TGCGCCAGCACTGCTACAGGGACGGGCGCTTATGGCTACACCTTC.

Turning to this clonotype: The junction shows a germline mismatch at one end, possibly a read error. The chain is built from TRBV6-1 and TRBJ2-1; D perhaps matches TRBD1 (5 bases). This CDR3 is 17 amino acids long. CDR1 is MNHNS, CDR2 SASEGT, per germline. CDR3 nucleotides: TGTGCCAGCACCAATATCGGGTCGCAGGGATTGGTCGAAGAGCAGATCTTC. It specifies CASTNIGSQGLVEEQIF.

About this clonotype: One junction end disagrees with the germline gene, perhaps due to a read error. This chain links TRBV11-2 with TRBJ1-1; no reliable D call. Per the germline V gene, CDR1 is SGHAT and CDR2 is FQNNGV. The CDR3 length is 13 residues. The CDR3 DNA sequence: TGTACCAGCAGCTACGAGGGTGGCACTGAAGTTTTCTTT. This encodes CTSSYEGGTEVFF.

The table lists this clonotype with a few counts. With a much larger clone just one base away, this may be a read error. The DNA of the CDR3 is TGTGCCGGCAGCTTAGATTTGAGCGCCCGCTCCTACGAGCAGTACTTC. Translating it yields CAGSLDLSARSYEQYF. V usage is TRBV11-2 and J usage is TRBJ2-7; unclear D gene. The CDR3 extends over 16 amino acids. Germline V gene data show CDR1 as SGHAT and CDR2 as FQNNGV.

This clonotype showed up many times. This sequence joins TRBV12-3 or TRBV12-4 and TRBJ2-3; TRBD2 agrees at 8 bases. V lost 8 bases, J lost 7 bases, and 11 bases stayed unmatched. CDR3 length: 14 residues. CDR3 loop: CASAETGGANTQYF. The CDR3 nucleotides are TGTGCCAGCGCTGAAACCGGGGGGGCAAATACGCAGTATTTT.

The chain has TRBV12-3 or TRBV12-4 and TRBJ2-4, with no clear D. The CDR3 covers 15 residues. The V and J ends lost 4 bases and 6 bases respectively, with 16 bases between them. The CDR3 DNA reads as TGTGCCAGCAGTTCAACCGACATCTCTTCAAACATTCAGTACTTC. It yields the protein CASSSTDISSNIQYF.

The chain uses TRBV6-8 and TRBJ1-5; 7 bases are shared with TRBD2. The last part of the DNA fits TRBJ2-3 better; the J call may be wrong. Germline values: CDR1 MNHGY, CDR2 SAAAGT. There are 19 residues in the CDR3. CDR3 sequence reads: CASSYWALHGRGVIEPQYF. The CDR3 DNA reads TGTGCCAGCAGTTACTGGGCCTTACATGGACGGGGGGTAATCGAGCCCCAGTATTTT.

Comments on this clonotype: An end of the junction differs from the germline gene, which may be a read error. V and J are TRBV12-5 and TRBJ1-4; 9 nucleotides agree with TRBD1. Germline CDR1 is LGHNT and CDR2 is FRNRAP. The CDR3 loop spans 17 amino acids. The CDR3 loop reads CVSGFTTGGAYDGKLFF. The CDR3 nucleotides are TGTGTTAGTGGTTTCACCACAGGGGGCGCCTATGATGGAAAACTGTTTTTT.

This clonotype was detected many times. This chain joins TRBV5-6 and TRBJ2-5; D is undetermined. Per germline, CDR1 SGHDT and CDR2 YYEEEE. The CDR3 loop spans 13 amino acids. The V end lost 4 bases, the J end lost 5 bases, and 12 bases lay between the germline ends. The CDR3 DNA is TGTGCCAGCAGCCCCAAGTCGTGGGAGACCCAGTACTTC. It translates to CASSPKSWETQYF.

With respect to this clonotype: One end of the junction varies from germline; a read error may be responsible. The CDR3 sequence: CASSLRGFGSYEQYF. The CDR3 nucleotides read TGTGCCAGCAGTTTAAGGGGGTTCGGGTCCTATGAGCAGTACTTC. The chain uses TRBV28 and TRBJ2-7, with D possibly TRBD1 on 6 matching bases. CDR3 length: 15 residues. Germline V gene lookup returns CDR1 MDHEN and CDR2 SYDVKM.

Details on this clonotype: The junction departs from the called germline gene at one end, perhaps through a read error. This chain uses TRBV6-5 with TRBJ2-2; D remains unclear. The CDR3 covers 15 residues. CDR1 is MNHEY and CDR2 is SVGAGI in the germline V gene. The CDR3 loop is CAISYLGRAVGELFF. CDR3 DNA: TGTGCCATCAGTTACCTCGGAAGGGCCGTCGGTGAGCTGTTTTTT.

About this clonotype itself: One junction end disagrees with the germline gene, perhaps due to a read error. The chain has TRBV6-2 or TRBV6-3 and TRBJ2-1; 7 bases fit TRBD2. This CDR3 has 15 amino acids. The V gene's germline CDR1 is MNHEY and CDR2 SVGEGT. CDR3 loop: CTSSPGLGNTNEQFF. CDR3 nucleotide sequence: TGTACCAGTAGTCCAGGACTAGGCAATACCAATGAGCAGTTCTTC.

In regard to this clonotype: As the CDR3 is not closed by the conserved phenylalanine or tryptophan, this likely results from a read error. The DNA is omitted, as the CDR3 cannot be located on it reliably, and the CDR3 follows TCRdb's listing. The chain joins TRBV4-1 to TRBJ2-4; TRBD1 was called by the table and not checked on the DNA. In germline, CDR1 is MGHRA, CDR2 YSYEKL. The CDR3 spans 15 residues, counting both ends. This CDR3 reads CARSQVGQGPEAPYL.

Worth noting for this clonotype: Here the CDR3 omits its conserved ending phenylalanine or tryptophan, so a read error is the likely source. V gene TRBV4-1 combines with J gene TRBJ1-5; perhaps TRBD1 as D (5 bases). The germline V and J ends were trimmed by 4 bases and 1 base, with 11 bases remaining between them. CDR3 size: 15 residues. The V gene's germline CDR1 is MGHRA and CDR2 YSYEKL. CDR3 residues: CASSPGAGSNQPQHL. In DNA, the CDR3 is TGCGCCAGCAGCCCCGGGGCAGGGAGCAATCAGCCCCAGCATCTT.